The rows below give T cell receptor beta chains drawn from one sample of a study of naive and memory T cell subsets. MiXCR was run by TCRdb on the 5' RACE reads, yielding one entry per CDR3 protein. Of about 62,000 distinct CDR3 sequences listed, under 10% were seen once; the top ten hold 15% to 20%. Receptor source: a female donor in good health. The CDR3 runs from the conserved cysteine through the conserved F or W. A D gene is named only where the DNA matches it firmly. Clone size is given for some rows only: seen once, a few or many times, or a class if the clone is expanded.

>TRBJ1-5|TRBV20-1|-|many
TGCAGTGCTAGACAGGCCTCTGGCAATCAGCCCCAGCATTTT
CSARQASGNQPQHF
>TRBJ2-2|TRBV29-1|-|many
TGCAGCGACAAGGCCAGGGGGGACACCGGGGAGCTGTTTTTT
CSDKARGDTGELFF
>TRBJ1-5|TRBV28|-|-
TGTGCCAGCAGTTTAGTGAACGGCAATCAGCCCCAGCATTTT
CASSLVNGNQPQHF
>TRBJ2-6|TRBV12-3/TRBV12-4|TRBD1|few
TGTGCCAGCAGCCCGGGACAGGGGGCCCCTGGGGCCAACGTCCTGACTTTC
CASSPGQGAPGANVLTF
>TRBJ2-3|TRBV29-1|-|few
TGCAGCGTTGAAGACCCCGGCCCAGATACGCAGTATTTT
CSVEDPGPDTQYF
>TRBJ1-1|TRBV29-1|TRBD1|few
TGCAGCGTGGGTCCGGGACAGGAGAACACTGAAGCTTTCTTT
CSVGPGQENTEAFF
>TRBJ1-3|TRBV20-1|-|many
TGCAGTGCTAGGGGGGAACCGGGAAACACCATATATTTT
CSARGEPGNTIYF
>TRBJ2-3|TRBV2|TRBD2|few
TGTGCCAGCAGTACTCCGGGGCGGGGGGGGTACACAGATACGCAGTATTTT
CASSTPGRGGYTDTQYF
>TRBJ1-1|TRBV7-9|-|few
TGTGCCAGCAGCTTAGGACAGGAGAGGACTGAAGCTTTCTTT
CASSLGQERTEAFF
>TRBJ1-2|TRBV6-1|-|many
TGTGCCAGCAGTGAACTGGGACGGGGCTACACCTTC
CASSELGRGYTF
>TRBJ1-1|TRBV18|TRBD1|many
TGTGCCAGCTCACCTCGACAGGGTCGGACTGAAGCTTTCTTT
CASSPRQGRTEAFF
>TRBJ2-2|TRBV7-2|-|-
TGTGCCAGCAGCTTATTACCGAGGGATAGGACCGGGGAGCTGTTTTTT
CASSLLPRDRTGELFF
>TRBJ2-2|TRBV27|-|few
TGTGCCAGCAGTTTATTGGCGGGAACGAACACCGGGGAGCTGTTTTTT
CASSLLAGTNTGELFF
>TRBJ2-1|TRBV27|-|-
TGTGCCAGCAGTTTCCTGGACAGCAGCTCCTACAATGAGCAGTTCTTC
CASSFLDSSSYNEQFF
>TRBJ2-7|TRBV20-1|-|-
TGCAGTGCTAGCGACAGAGCAGTGTACGAGCAGTACTTC
CSASDRAVYEQYF